This record covers a single T cell receptor (beta chain). No antigen is known for it. V was cut by 8 bases and J by 4 bases, with 17 bases left in between. CDR1 is SGHTA, CDR2 FQGNSA, per germline. This CDR3 comprises 14 residues. The data originate from a study of Ad26.COV2.S vaccination and SARS-CoV-2 variants. Study-wide results and caveats: Quantification of TCR breadth and depth may have yielded underestimates of total T cell responses.

Treatment given: roughly 20 received Ad26.COV2.S at low or high dose, single or two shots; 5 received placebo; per-sample allocation not given. Sampling was done on day 63 after the first vaccine or placebo injection. The data were produced by immunoSEQ multiplex PCR, yet TCRdb's version contains in-frame clones alone and is incomplete. In the table there are under 250,000 clones, around 85% of which are singletons. The chain recombines TRBV7-2 with TRBJ1-1, with D unclear. This TCR came from a person between 18 and 65 years old who received the Ad26.COV2.S COVID-19 vaccine or a placebo. The starting material was peripheral blood, obtained in a trial of Ad26.COV2.S vaccine versus placebo. For the CDR3, the DNA is TGTGCCAGCGTACTCGGACCGTCTTCCACTGAAGCTTTCTTT. It yields the protein CASVLGPSSTEAFF.